These T cell receptor beta chains were read from a single sample in a study of cytotoxic CD8 clonotypes in ibrutinib-treated CLL. Method: immunoSEQ multiplex PCR; TCRdb's copy keeps in-frame clones and lacks some. This table holds about 150,000 clones, around three quarters found once. Sequencing used PBMCs, obtained after 12 months of ibrutinib treatment. These TCRs come from a human donor with chronic lymphocytic leukemia. The CDR3 runs from the conserved cysteine through the conserved F or W. Each record gives: clone size, V gene, D gene, J gene, CDR3 protein, CDR3 DNA. The D gene is left open where the match is weak. Clone size is not always given. Where it is, it says once, few, many or a class for expanded clones.

size: once
V: TRBV27
D: -
J: TRBJ2-3
CDR3: CASSLWAKLASTDTQYF
DNA: TGTGCCAGCAGTTTATGGGCCAAACTGGCTAGCACAGATACGCAGTATTTT

size: -
V: TRBV19
D: -
J: TRBJ2-5
CDR3: CASTLSPWGAGETQYF
DNA: TGTGCCAGTACTTTATCCCCTTGGGGGGCTGGAGAGACCCAGTACTTC

size: -
V: TRBV11-2
D: TRBD1
J: TRBJ1-4
CDR3: CASSLWGQSNEKLFF
DNA: TGTGCCAGCAGCCTTTGGGGACAGTCTAATGAAAAACTGTTTTTT

size: -
V: TRBV11-3
D: -
J: TRBJ2-1
CDR3: CASSSNIDNEQFF
DNA: TGTGCCAGCAGCTCGAACATCGACAATGAGCAGTTCTTC

size: -
V: TRBV28
D: -
J: TRBJ1-1
CDR3: CASTPGRLNTEAFF
DNA: TGTGCCAGCACCCCCGGCCGGCTGAACACTGAAGCTTTCTTT

size: -
V: TRBV10-3
D: -
J: TRBJ2-7
CDR3: CAISERTDSYEQYF
DNA: TGTGCCATCAGTGAAAGGACGGACTCCTACGAGCAGTACTTC

size: once
V: TRBV7-9
D: TRBD1
J: TRBJ2-7
CDR3: CASSLALQGAYEQYF
DNA: TGTGCCAGCAGCTTAGCGTTACAGGGGGCTTACGAGCAGTACTTC

size: -
V: TRBV10-2
D: -
J: TRBJ1-1
CDR3: CASRRMNTEAFF
DNA: TGCGCCAGCAGACGTATGAACACTGAAGCTTTCTTT

size: -
V: TRBV4-2
D: -
J: TRBJ1-1
CDR3: CASSHFTGQSGTEAFF
DNA: TGTGCCAGCAGCCATTTTACTGGACAGTCAGGCACTGAAGCTTTCTTT

size: few
V: TRBV11-2
D: -
J: TRBJ2-5
CDR3: CASSLYGPGETQYF
DNA: TGTGCCAGCAGCTTATACGGACCAGGAGAGACCCAGTACTTC

size: -
V: TRBV7-9
D: -
J: TRBJ2-7
CDR3: CASSSPDTVYEQYF
DNA: TGTGCCAGCAGCTCGCCCGACACCGTGTACGAGCAGTACTTC

size: -
V: TRBV6-5
D: -
J: TRBJ2-5
CDR3: CASSYTDGGNQETQYF
DNA: TGTGCCAGCAGTTACACCGACGGAGGAAACCAAGAGACCCAGTACTTC

size: few
V: TRBV27
D: -
J: TRBJ1-1
CDR3: CASSKGGTEAFF
DNA: TGTGCCAGCAGTAAAGGGGGCACTGAAGCTTTCTTT

size: -
V: TRBV19
D: -
J: TRBJ2-7
CDR3: CASSIGTVYEQYF
DNA: TGTGCCAGTAGTATAGGGACAGTCTACGAGCAGTACTTC

size: -
V: TRBV27
D: -
J: TRBJ2-3
CDR3: CASSSPPNTQYF
DNA: TGTGCCAGCAGTTCCCCCCCGAATACGCAGTATTTT

size: -
V: TRBV5-1
D: -
J: TRBJ2-7
CDR3: CASTRTDSLYEQYF
DNA: TGCGCCAGCACCCGGACAGACTCCCTTTACGAGCAGTACTTC

size: -
V: TRBV28
D: -
J: TRBJ2-7
CDR3: CASSPEYFEQYF
DNA: TGTGCCAGCAGTCCAGAGTACTTCGAGCAGTACTTC

size: -
V: TRBV6-5
D: -
J: TRBJ1-5
CDR3: CASSGPEPQHF
DNA: TGTGCCAGCAGTGGACCCGAGCCCCAGCATTTT

size: -
V: TRBV29-1
D: TRBD2
J: TRBJ2-5
CDR3: CSVEGGLALQETQYF
DNA: TGCAGCGTTGAAGGGGGACTAGCGTTACAAGAGACCCAGTACTTC

size: -
V: TRBV28
D: TRBD1
J: TRBJ2-2
CDR3: CASSLTGATGELFF
DNA: TGTGCCAGCAGCTTGACAGGGGCCACCGGGGAGCTGTTTTTT

size: -
V: TRBV10-3
D: TRBD2
J: TRBJ2-5
CDR3: CAISPLAGEYETQYF
DNA: TGTGCCATCAGTCCCCTAGCGGGAGAGTATGAGACCCAGTACTTC

size: -
V: TRBV28
D: TRBD1
J: TRBJ2-7
CDR3: CASSLRQGAYEQYF
DNA: TGTGCCAGCAGTTTAAGGCAGGGGGCCTACGAGCAGTACTTC

size: -
V: TRBV5-1
D: TRBD2
J: TRBJ2-1
CDR3: CASSVVREGTNEQFF
DNA: TGCGCCAGCAGCGTGGTTCGGGAGGGTACAAATGAGCAGTTCTTC

size: -
V: TRBV11-3
D: TRBD2
J: TRBJ2-7
CDR3: CASSSLGLASFEQYF
DNA: TGTGCCAGCAGCTCGCTGGGACTAGCATCTTTCGAGCAGTACTTC

size: -
V: TRBV28
D: -
J: TRBJ2-1
CDR3: CASNTGGYNEQFF
DNA: TGTGCCAGCAACACAGGTGGCTACAATGAGCAGTTCTTC

size: -
V: TRBV11-1
D: TRBD2
J: TRBJ2-7
CDR3: CASSRTSFYEQYF
DNA: TGTGCCAGCAGCAGGACTAGTTTCTACGAGCAGTACTTC

size: -
V: TRBV15
D: -
J: TRBJ2-7
CDR3: CATSRSSYEQYF
DNA: TGTGCCACCAGCAGGAGCTCCTACGAGCAGTACTTC

size: -
V: TRBV7-2
D: -
J: TRBJ1-3
CDR3: CASSPSGAGNTIYF
DNA: TGTGCCAGCAGCCCGTCAGGGGCCGGAAACACCATATATTTT

size: -
V: TRBV5-1
D: TRBD1
J: TRBJ1-2
CDR3: CASSRASTGLGYGYTF
DNA: TGCGCCAGCAGCAGAGCCTCGACAGGGTTAGGCTATGGCTACACCTTC

size: -
V: TRBV7-8
D: TRBD2
J: TRBJ2-1
CDR3: CASSPGLVPEQFF
DNA: TGTGCCAGCAGCCCAGGACTAGTTCCTGAGCAGTTCTTC

size: -
V: TRBV6-5
D: -
J: TRBJ1-5
CDR3: CASSRTDSNQPQHF
DNA: TGTGCCAGCAGCCGGACGGATAGCAATCAGCCCCAGCATTTT

size: -
V: TRBV7-8
D: TRBD1
J: TRBJ1-2
CDR3: CASSPNEGALNSYGYTF
DNA: TGTGCCAGCAGCCCCAATGAGGGGGCGCTTAATTCCTATGGCTACACCTTC

size: -
V: TRBV11-1
D: TRBD1
J: TRBJ1-1
CDR3: CASSLGGAWAFF
DNA: TGTGCCAGCAGCCTAGGGGGCGCATGGGCTTTCTTT

size: -
V: TRBV7-6
D: -
J: TRBJ1-4
CDR3: CASSLAGTFEKLFF
DNA: TGTGCCAGCAGCTTAGCTGGGACTTTTGAAAAACTGTTTTTT

size: few
V: TRBV19
D: -
J: TRBJ2-2
CDR3: CASSPAHDTNTGELFF
DNA: TGTGCCAGTAGTCCCGCCCACGATACGAACACCGGGGAGCTGTTTTTT

size: -
V: TRBV2
D: TRBD1
J: TRBJ1-5
CDR3: CASSLTGGGNQPQHF
DNA: TGTGCCAGCAGTTTAACAGGGGGCGGAAATCAGCCCCAGCATTTT

size: -
V: TRBV19
D: -
J: TRBJ1-5
CDR3: CASSISPGIWSNQPQHF
DNA: TGTGCCAGTAGTATATCCCCGGGCATATGGAGCAATCAGCCCCAGCATTTT

size: -
V: TRBV11-2
D: -
J: TRBJ2-1
CDR3: CASSLGTLNEQFF
DNA: TGTGCCAGCAGCTTAGGGACCCTCAATGAGCAGTTCTTC

size: -
V: TRBV6-5
D: -
J: TRBJ2-3
CDR3: CASSQSRASTDTQYF
DNA: TGTGCCAGCAGTCAGAGTCGGGCGAGCACAGATACGCAGTATTTT

size: -
V: TRBV25-1
D: -
J: TRBJ2-3
CDR3: CATQWGTGDTQYF
DNA: TGTGCCACCCAGTGGGGTACCGGGGATACGCAGTATTTT

size: -
V: TRBV4-3
D: -
J: TRBJ1-3
CDR3: CASSQGSSSGNTIYF
DNA: TGCGCCAGCAGCCAAGGAAGCTCCTCTGGAAACACCATATATTTT

size: -
V: TRBV28
D: -
J: TRBJ2-7
CDR3: CASSLRRQVITVRGSYEQYF
DNA: TGTGCCAGCAGTCTTCGCCGACAGGTTATTACGGTGCGGGGGTCCTACGAGCAGTACTTC